This T cell receptor (beta chain) was sequenced during a study of blood T cell repertoires in COVID-19. Only in-frame clones appear in the TCRdb table, and some are missing; sequencing was by immunoSEQ multiplex PCR. Here the sample spans around 400,000 clones, 80% to 90% being singletons. The specimen was peripheral blood. The TCR comes from a woman aged 25 to 45 with COVID-19, enrolled during active disease.

CDR3 coding DNA: TGTGCCAGCAGTTCCCTCCCCCAGCGCAAGAGGATCAATGAGCAGTTCTTC. It is translated as CASSSLPQRKRINEQFF. This chain uses TRBV28 with TRBJ2-1; D not resolved. Deletions cut 4 bases from V and 6 bases from J, with 22 bases between. CDR1 MDHEN and CDR2 SYDVKM come from the germline V gene. The CDR3 is 17 amino acids. Variable domain in full (rest from reference TRBV28 and TRBJ2-1): DVKVTQSSRYLVKRTGEKVFLECVQDMDHENMFWYRQDPGLGLRLIYFSYDVKMKEKGDIPEGYSVSREKKERFSLILESASTNQTSMYLCASSSLPQRKRINEQFFGPGTRLTVL.